This T cell receptor beta chain appears in the sequencing data of a study of blood T cell repertoires in COVID-19. Overall study context: Collection of acute and convalescent COVID-19 samples took place in the United States, Italy and Spain. T cells, B-cell-depleted T cells, or PBMCs supplied cDNA or gDNA.

In the study's own analysis: Amplification of reference gene primers was used by the study to estimate nucleated cell counts. Profiling relied on immunoSEQ multiplex PCR, and the TCRdb table lists in-frame clones only, not all of them. D and trimming come from the DNA, and the V and J calls and clone size come from that table. The sample yields 150,000 or so clones, about three quarters seen once. Germline assignment: CDR1 GTSNPN and CDR2 SVGIG (reference sequence). V was pared by 0 bases and J by 4 bases, with 9 bases between. CDR3 length equals 14 residues. V usage is TRBV30 and J usage is TRBJ1-4; tentatively, D is TRBD1 (5 bases). The TCR originated in a woman aged 80 or over with active or convalescent COVID-19. Sequencing used peripheral blood. Here the CDR3 reads CAWSVQVRNEKLFF. The CDR3, as DNA: TGTGCCTGGAGTGTACAGGTCCGTAATGAAAAACTGTTTTTT.